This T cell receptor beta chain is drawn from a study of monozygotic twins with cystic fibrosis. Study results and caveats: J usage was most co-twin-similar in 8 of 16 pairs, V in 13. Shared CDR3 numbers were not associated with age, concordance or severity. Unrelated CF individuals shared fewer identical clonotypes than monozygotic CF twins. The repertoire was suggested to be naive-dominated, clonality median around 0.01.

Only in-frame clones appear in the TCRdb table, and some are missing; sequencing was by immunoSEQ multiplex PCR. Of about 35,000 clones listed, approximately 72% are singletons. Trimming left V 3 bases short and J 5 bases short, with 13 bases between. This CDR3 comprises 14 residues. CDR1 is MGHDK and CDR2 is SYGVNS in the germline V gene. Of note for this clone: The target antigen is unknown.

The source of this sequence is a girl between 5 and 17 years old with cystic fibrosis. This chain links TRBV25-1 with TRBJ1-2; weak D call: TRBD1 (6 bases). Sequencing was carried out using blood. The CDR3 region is CASSESGETYGYTF. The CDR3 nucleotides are TGTGCCAGCAGTGAGTCAGGGGAAACATATGGCTACACCTTC.